A few counts support the clone carrying this T cell receptor beta chain. As yet, its antigen is unknown. The sample is drawn from a study of T cells in Graves' hyperthyroidism and ophthalmopathy. From RNA transcripts, TCR beta CDR3 regions were amplified. HTBI primers were used for first-round RT-PCR of the TCR CDR3. TCRdb independently ran MiXCR on the multiplex PCR reads; one entry per CDR3 protein. The table shows around 530,000 distinct CDR3 sequences, with more than 15% occurring only once. Study-wide results and caveats: A model using 13 V-J features told ophthalmopathy apart from stable hyperthyroidism.

The V segment lost 6 bases and the J segment 3 bases; nucleotides outside the gene matches: 7. Germline CDR1 reads LNHDA; CDR2 reads SQIVND (reference sequence). The length of the CDR3 is 16 residues. Inclusion characteristics of ophthalmopathy patients comprised a Clinical Activity Score of at least 3, a NOSPECS grade of at least 4, and duration under 3 months. Patients were excluded for uncontrolled infection, other autoimmune disease, pregnancy or lactation. The chain combines TRBV19 with TRBJ1-4, with TRBD1 identical over 10 bases. The sequenced sample consisted of blood. The TCR comes from a woman aged 18-29 years with Graves' ophthalmopathy. In DNA, the CDR3 is TGTGCCAGTAGCCGGGACAGGGGAAGGTCTAATGAAAAACTGTTTTTT. This codes for CASSRDRGRSNEKLFF.